These 19 T cell receptor beta chains originate from one sample sequenced in a study of a mutant IDH1 vaccine in newly diagnosed glioma. What these receptors recognize is not known. Some clones are missing from TCRdb's copy, which holds only in-frame ones; the method was immunoSEQ multiplex PCR. The sample consists of 100,000 to 120,000 clones, 90% of them appearing once. Time point indicated: week 11, during vaccination. Every vaccine dose comprised 300 ug of mutant IDH1 20-mer peptide plus topical imiquimod. The source was PBMCs, collected from a glioma patient whose treatment included an IDH1 peptide vaccine. Receptors were obtained from a woman between 45 and 60 years old with glioma.

The CDR3 DNA reads TGTGCCAGCAGATCCCGACAGGGGGAGACCCAGTACTTC. Translation: CASRSRQGETQYF. V usage is TRBV6-1 and J usage is TRBJ2-5, with 8 nucleotides matching TRBD1. CDR1 MNHNS and CDR2 SASEGT come from the germline V gene. The CDR3 is 13 amino acids. After removal of 6 bases from V and 5 bases from J, the junction contained 5 bases not matched to a gene.

In regard to this clone: Additional DNA sequences in this sample encode the identical CDR3. CDR3 residues: CASSAGSYNEQFF. DNA for the CDR3: TGTGCCAGCAGTGCGGGGTCCTACAATGAGCAGTTCTTC. The V gene is TRBV27, the J gene TRBJ2-1, with D tentatively TRBD2 (6 bases). This CDR3 spans 13 amino acids. Germline CDR1 reads MNHEY; CDR2 reads SMNVEV (reference sequence). V was trimmed by 5 bases and J by 1 base, leaving 6 bases between them.

The chain uses TRBV2 and TRBJ2-3; a weak D match, TRBD2 (6 bases). The CDR3 length is 14 residues. In germline, CDR1 is SNHLY, CDR2 FYNNEI. V was trimmed by 8 bases and J by 2 bases, leaving 14 bases between them. This chain's CDR3 is CASPLAPYTDTQYF. CDR3 coding DNA: TGTGCCAGCCCGCTAGCGCCTTACACAGATACGCAGTATTTT.

The chain uses TRBV2 and TRBJ2-5; either TRBD1 or TRBD2 may supply D (5 bases each). The J call may be incorrect, as the DNA end agrees better with TRBJ2-7. The CDR3 spans 16 residues. Germline-derived CDR1 and CDR2 are SNHLY and FYNNEI. The CDR3 region has the DNA TGTGCCAGCAGTGATCTACTAGGACAAGGCTCCTACGAGCAGTACTTC. Protein: CASSDLLGQGSYEQYF.

In its sample, this clone was seen a few times. This chain links TRBV5-1 with TRBJ1-2, with 8 bases fitting TRBD1. The CDR3 totals 14 residues. V lost 4 bases to trimming and J lost 4 bases; unmatched junction nucleotides: 6. Germline-derived CDR1 and CDR2 are SGHRS and YFSETQ. This CDR3 reads CASSIQGALYGYTF. CDR3 DNA sequence: TGCGCCAGCAGCATCCAGGGGGCCCTCTATGGCTACACCTTC.

The rearrangement uses TRBV2 and TRBJ2-7, with TRBD1 matching over 10 bases. Germline V gene sequence: CDR1 SNHLY, CDR2 FYNNEI. The trim removed 8 bases at V and 6 bases at J, leaving 1 base unmatched. The CDR3 sequence is 11 residues long. The CDR3 here is CASGDRGEQYF. CDR3 DNA: TGTGCCAGCGGGGACAGGGGCGAGCAGTACTTC.

The CDR3 is CASSLWQYNEQFF. CDR3 DNA sequence: TGTGCCAGCAGCTTGTGGCAATACAATGAGCAGTTCTTC. This sequence joins TRBV5-5 and TRBJ2-1; D call uncertain. The CDR3 consists of 13 residues. V was pared by 1 base and J by 4 bases, with 6 bases between. Germline CDR1 is SGHKS and CDR2 is YYEKEE (reference sequence).

Worth noting for this clone: Different DNA sequences within this sample yield the same CDR3. The chain combines TRBV28 with TRBJ1-1, with D hard to call. This CDR3 region has 12 residues. V was pared by 6 bases and J by 6 bases, with 11 bases between. CDR1 MDHEN and CDR2 SYDVKM come from the germline V gene. CDR3 DNA sequence: TGTGCCAGCAGCCTCTCAGGATCTGAAGCTTTCTTT. Protein: CASSLSGSEAFF.

This clone was picked up one time. The chain has TRBV5-4 and TRBJ2-7, with D unresolved. This CDR3 is 12 amino acids long. The V gene lost 2 bases and the J gene lost 2 bases, with 5 bases spanning the gap. Germline CDR1 SGHNT, CDR2 YYREEE (reference sequence). The CDR3 DNA is TGTGCCAGCAGCTTAGGGACCTACGAGCAGTACTTC. This translates into CASSLGTYEQYF.

This rearrangement joins TRBV6-5 to TRBJ2-7; TRBD1 is a possible D gene (5 bases). Germline CDR1 reads MNHEY; CDR2 reads SVGAGI. Trimming left V 2 bases short and J 1 base short, with 9 bases between. The CDR3 sequence is 14 residues long. This chain's CDR3 is CASSYRQFSYEQYF. Here the CDR3 DNA reads TGTGCCAGCAGTTACCGACAGTTTTCCTACGAGCAGTACTTC.

The chain couples TRBV7-9 to TRBJ2-3; 8 bases are shared with TRBD2. CDR1 is SEHNR, CDR2 FQNEAQ, per germline (reference sequence). The CDR3 contains 17 residues. The V gene end was trimmed by 3 bases and the J gene end by 5 bases; junction bases not matched to a gene: 13. CDR3 nucleotides: TGTGCCAGCAGCTTCCCCCCCCAGCGGCGGGAGGTAGATACGCAGTATTTT. This sequence encodes CASSFPPQRREVDTQYF.

This chain links TRBV7-8 with TRBJ2-7; 7 bases agree with TRBD2. There are 15 residues in the CDR3. J lost 3 bases, V lost 5 bases, and 10 bases had no gene match. Germline V CDR1 and CDR2: SGHVS, FQNEAQ. CDR3 amino acids: CASSPLREGRYEQYF. The CDR3 nucleotides are TGTGCCAGCAGCCCCTTGAGGGAGGGCCGCTACGAGCAGTACTTC.

The chain employs TRBV5-1 and TRBJ2-7; possible D gene TRBD1, 7 bases. Deletions cut 6 bases from V and 0 bases from J, with 16 bases between. Germline V gives CDR1 SGHRS, CDR2 YFSETQ. The CDR3 runs to 15 residues. CDR3 protein: CASNLAGGISYEQYF. As DNA, the CDR3 is TGCGCCAGCAACCTGGCAGGGGGGATCTCCTACGAGCAGTACTTC.

V and J are TRBV6-5 and TRBJ1-1, with D tentatively TRBD1 (5 bases). The CDR3 contains 14 residues. CDR1 MNHEY and CDR2 SVGAGI come from the germline V gene. Trimming removed 3 bases at V and 1 base at J, with 9 bases between. CDR3 DNA sequence: TGTGCCAGCAGTTATGGAGGGGAGAACACTGAAGCTTTCTTT. Amino acids: CASSYGGENTEAFF.

The chain couples TRBV27 to TRBJ2-1; 7 positions match TRBD2. CDR3 size: 19 residues. The germline V gene has CDR1 MNHEY and CDR2 SMNVEV (reference sequence). J was trimmed by 8 bases and V by 2 bases; bases with no gene match: 21. The CDR3 coding sequence is TGTGCCAGCAGTTTAGTCCGCTTCCAACGGCGGGAGAGGAGATATGAGCAGTTCTTC. Its protein product is CASSLVRFQRRERRYEQFF.

This chain joins TRBV27 and TRBJ1-4; 7 nucleotides agree with TRBD1. Germline trimming cut 0 bases from V and 7 bases from J; bases unmatched to any gene: 2. This CDR3 has 14 amino acids. Germline lookup yields CDR1 MNHEY and CDR2 SMNVEV (reference sequence). The CDR3 reads CASSLSGGSEKLFF. In nucleotides, the CDR3 is TGTGCCAGCAGTTTATCAGGGGGCAGTGAAAAACTGTTTTTT.

J is TRBJ1-2 and V is TRBV9; no firm D call. The germline V gene encodes CDR1 SGDLS and CDR2 YYNGEE. The V and J ends lost 0 bases and 6 bases respectively, with 6 bases between them. The CDR3 has 12 amino acids. CDR3 nucleotide sequence: TGTGCCAGCAGCGTAGTGAGGGATGGCTACACCTTC. Protein: CASSVVRDGYTF.

This clone has a single count. The J gene is TRBJ2-7, the V gene TRBV6-5, with TRBD1 matching 10 bases. Germline lookup yields CDR1 MNHEY and CDR2 SVGAGI. This CDR3 spans 14 amino acids. V trimming: 5 bases; J trimming: 9 bases; junction bases outside the gene matches: 10. CDR3 protein: CASSPPGQGRGQYF. CDR3 in DNA: TGTGCCAGCAGTCCCCCGGGACAGGGGAGGGGGCAGTACTTC.

CDR3 amino acids: CASSLAGQASKAKNIQYF. CDR3 coding DNA: TGTGCCAGCAGCTTAGCGGGTCAGGCAAGTAAAGCCAAAAACATTCAGTACTTC. The chain has TRBV7-2 and TRBJ2-4; D remains ambiguous. Trimming stripped 0 bases from V and 0 bases from J, with 15 bases between. The CDR3 consists of 18 residues. Germline loops: CDR1 SGHTA, CDR2 FQGNSA.